The present entry profiles one T cell receptor beta chain with its context. Its antigen remains undetermined. It has no much larger one-base neighbor in the sample; base qualities were not kept. Library construction relied on the immunoSEQ multiplex PCR assay. The multiplex PCR relied on a mix of 60 forward primers for TCR Vbeta segments and 13 reverse primers for TCR Jbeta segments. Amplification of the CDR3 region of rearranged TCR beta genes was performed with a multiplex PCR assay on genomic DNA. The amplified TCR beta libraries were sequenced on the Illumina HiSeq System as 87-base-pair reads. Regarding the original processing steps: A later analysis counted some 80 million unique TCR beta chains across the 550 to 800 repertoires, and 9.5 million to 11 million of these chains were shared by at least two donors. Raw reads were error-corrected and collapsed into unique sequences by a nearest-neighbor algorithm in which closely related sequences were merged to remove PCR and sequencing errors. Alignment of CDR3 sequences to IMGT reference sequences was used to assign V, D and J gene segments. Each retained sequence needed at least a six-nucleotide match to both a V gene segment and a J gene segment. A rearrangement counted as productive if the CDR3 had no stop codons and remained in frame with V and J, and every other rearrangement counted as non-productive. CDR3 was defined according to IMGT convention as the region running from the second conserved V-encoded cysteine to the conserved J-encoded phenylalanine. Sequences without an unambiguous match to a single V gene segment were excluded from the earlier analysis of 450 to 650 of the donors. In an earlier analysis of 450 to 750 of the donors, a V segment was called functional when productive rearrangements were above 56.7%, and segregating when the standard deviation between donors exceeded 5%. A statistical classification framework was built for diagnosing cytomegalovirus status from the catalog of TCR beta chain sequences. In a later analysis, V and J genes were assigned by comparing TCR nucleotide sequences against IMGT/GENE-DB human TR gene sequences. In a later analysis, CDR3 sequences and most-parsimonious VDJ recombination scenarios were assigned using the TCRdist pipeline. A later analysis defined each TCR beta chain by its CDR3 amino acid sequence plus V-gene family, and excluded reads lacking a unique V-gene family. As a way to deal with suspected cross-contamination and a sequencing artifact, a later analysis dropped hundreds of nucleotide sequences that were highly shared and had low generation probability. In a later analysis, a clonal expansion index for each public chain was calculated from normalized within-repertoire ranks of inferred template counts. Generation probabilities in a later analysis came from a VDJ recombination model fitted to out-of-frame rearrangements, and those results were checked against IGoR. A later analysis scored TCR-TCR, TCR-HLA and TCR-CMV co-occurrence with hypergeometric tests, applying a repertoire-size bias correction to TCR pairs. To estimate false discovery rates, a later analysis permuted the HLA or CMV assignments 20 times. In a later analysis, co-occurring TCRs were grouped using DBSCAN, with TCRdist sequence similarity added in when clustering inside HLA-allele-positive subsets. Repertoires with fewer than 30,000 or more than 120,000 public chains, plus five repertoires with anomalous nucleotide sharing, were excluded from co-occurrence clustering. TCRdb re-hosts the immuneACCESS table, in-frame sequences only. Its copies lack some clones; in the studies checked, an unresolved V gene accounts for under half of them, and the cause for the rest is not known. Clone size and the V and J calls come from that table; the DNA yielded D and trimming. A total of roughly 160,000 clones appear in this sample, roughly 70% of them only once. Of the sample, about 4.9% falls within the top ten clones.

The cohort was made up of roughly 670 healthy bone marrow donors. All cohort members were sampled while nominally healthy, although unrecorded immune exposures were likely present. The donor was CMV seropositive and was included in the group of 250 to 350 seropositive cohort members. A peripheral blood sample was collected from each donor, and TCR beta sequencing was performed on peripheral blood mononuclear cells. Genomic DNA extraction from the blood cell samples was performed with the Qiagen DNeasy Blood Extraction Kit. This specimen belongs to a study of cytomegalovirus exposure and HLA in healthy donors (dated by TCRdb to 2017 to 2019). The study in broad terms: In an earlier analysis of fewer than 750 of the donors, 250 to 350 Gb of sequence data and approximately 100 million unique TCR beta sequences from some 170 million T cells were reported. Roughly 300 gigabases of sequencing data and tens of millions of unique TCR sequences were included in an early release covering about 700 HLA-typed donors. Of the roughly 390 genotyped donors, 70% to 90% were placed in the genetic ancestry cluster associated with self-reported Caucasian donors. The study was designed to test whether signatures of past pathogen exposure could be identified by cataloging public T cell receptors. The study profiled the T cell repertoires of under 850 subjects by immunosequencing and related them to cytomegalovirus serostatus. Along with the approximately 670-subject first cohort, a separate validation cohort of more than 90 different subjects was used. The study combined high-throughput TCR immunosequencing, statistical association of individual TCRs with disease status, and machine learning to predict cytomegalovirus infection status. A later analysis re-examined previously published TCR beta repertoires from roughly 650 donors and added high-resolution HLA genotyping to investigate patterns of TCR occurrence. In the later analysis, no new phenotypic data were used to find candidate immune exposures; instead, reliance was placed on TCR beta sequences and their occurrence across donors. To decide whether each TCR beta V gene segment behaved as functional or pseudogenic, an earlier analysis of fewer than 750 of the donors relied on high-throughput TCR beta sequencing. Alongside the repertoire data, information on donor age, sex, ethnicity and CMV serostatus was compiled. Genome-wide SNP genotypes for about 55% of the roughly 670 donors were used in a later genetic analysis, which treated that subset as a discovery cohort. Every repertoire in the discovery cohort had been generated on one and the same sequencing platform. HLA typing covered class I and class II loci at four-digit resolution. The number of typed donors differed by locus: 629-630 for A, B, C, DRB1 and DQB1; 500 to 550 for DQA1; some 610 for DPA1; and roughly 490 for DPB1. A few DR-DQ haplotypes were handled as single units for association and clustering because linkage in the cohort was strong. On average, roughly 250,000 unique TCR beta nucleotide sequences were sequenced per donor among roughly 430 genotyped donors of the cohort, with 15% to 20% of those sequences being non-productive.

At the junction V is shortened by 5 bases and J by 7 bases, with 20 bases in between. The germline V gene sets CDR1 to SGHAT and CDR2 to FQNNGV. The CDR3 runs 16 residues from the cysteine to the phenylalanine. CDR3 DNA is the only sequence kept; it has 48 bases, read in frame from the first base. Results the study describes overall, beyond this receptor: Assigning TCR associations to individual alleles was difficult when HLA alleles, especially DR and DQ, strongly co-occurred. A later analysis found that most CMV-associated TCR beta chains appeared HLA-restricted, with HLA associations seemingly driven largely by CMV exposure. CMV serostatus was the only immune exposure information available for the cohort. A further reported finding was that TCR beta sequences accurately predicted the HLA-A and HLA-B alleles for most subjects in the first cohort. In a later analysis, TCR association rates were found to vary across HLA loci, with the most associated TCRs seen for DRB1 alleles and the fewest for HLA-C alleles. A later genetic analysis associated a missense DCLRE1C variant with V-gene and J-gene trimming of TCR beta chains, and an independent cohort replicated the association. Most TCR sequences were observed very rarely across donors, whereas some public TCRs were present in many individuals. An earlier analysis of around 500 of the donors showed that most TCR beta V segments appeared in productive rearrangements either about 90% or about 30% of the time, which broadly matched IMGT annotations. The classifier was reported to diagnose cytomegalovirus status with high specificity and sensitivity in both the original and validation cohorts. Because HLA typing was unavailable for some donors at each locus, only the typed subset was used in association tests. Sequencing depth was assumed to be roughly uniform across donors in the presence/absence analyses, though that assumption may not hold. The sequencing pipeline was judged likely to have produced a cluster of highly shared sequence variants as a technical artifact. Because counts were too low, seventeen rarely observed V segments, including chromosome 9 orphons, were excluded from the earlier analysis of 500 to 700 of the donors. A few of the identified cytomegalovirus-associated TCR beta chains were confirmed in vitro to be specific for cytomegalovirus antigens. Because the 87-base-pair reads could not distinguish some IMGT-functional V segments, including TRBV6-2 and TRBV6-3, those segments were excluded. Correlated functional status among segregating V segments might be attributable to linkage disequilibrium, but an unknown experimental factor could not be ruled out. The authors suggested that the approach could potentially be extended to other disease states and immunological phenotypes. A total of roughly 160 TCR beta chains were listed by the study as associated with cytomegalovirus. In a later genetic analysis, fewer N-insertions in productive TCRs were reported among donors in an Asian-associated ancestry cluster than the approximately 670-donor mean. According to a later analysis, parvovirus B19, influenza, CMV and Epstein-Barr virus appeared linked to several top co-occurrence clusters. In this cohort, only TCR beta chains were sequenced, and detectable features were limited by the absence of alpha or paired-chain data. A later analysis found that HLA-associated TCR beta chains were more clonally expanded and had lower generation probabilities than equally common non-associated chains. Specific HLA alleles were associated with 18,000 or so TCR beta sequences at a false discovery rate of 0.05 in a later analysis.

This chain is built from TRBV11-2 and TRBJ2-2; TRBD2 is perhaps the D gene, given 5 matching bases. The sequencing input was PBMCs. This TCR came from a woman younger than 30 in good health and CMV-seropositive. The sequenced DNA is TGTGCCAGCAGCCATCCCGGGATACGACGTAGCGGGGAGCTGTTTTTT. It translates to CASSHPGIRRSGELFF.